This entry lists 32 T cell receptor beta chains sequenced from one sample in a study of cytomegalovirus exposure and HLA in healthy donors. PCR was performed using 60 Vbeta and 13 Jbeta primers. The assay was immunoSEQ multiplex PCR, and TCRdb's table has in-frame clones only and misses some. Of under 150,000 clones detected, over 60% appear once; the ten largest clones hold 3.4%. Specimen: PBMCs. All receptors derive from a man aged 25 to 45 in good health and CMV-seronegative.

This chain links TRBV6-5 with TRBJ1-2; no reliable D call. Between the trimmed V and J ends, which lost 6 bases and 7 bases, there was a span of 12 bases. There are 12 residues in the CDR3. The germline CDR1 and CDR2 sequences are MNHEY and SVGAGI. The chain's CDR3 is CASRTGEGGYTF. DNA of the CDR3: TGTGCCAGCAGGACCGGGGAAGGTGGCTACACCTTC.

The sample holds a few counts of this clone. CDR3 loop: CASRDVRAFF. In nucleotides, the CDR3 is TGTGCCAGCAGGGATGTGAGGGCTTTCTTT. This chain uses TRBV2 with TRBJ1-1; D is uncertain. V dropped 6 bases and J dropped 11 bases, with 10 bases sitting between them. CDR1 and CDR2 from the germline V gene are SNHLY and FYNNEI. The CDR3 covers 10 residues.

This chain joins TRBV28 and TRBJ2-5, with D possibly TRBD2 on 6 matching bases. The germline V gene has CDR1 MDHEN and CDR2 SYDVKM. The CDR3 length is 14 residues. V gave up 5 bases and J gave up 5 bases, with 15 bases separating them. This CDR3 is CASSGRGRGETQYF. CDR3 DNA: TGTGCCAGCAGTGGCCGGGGTCGGGGGGAGACCCAGTACTTC.

The rearrangement uses TRBV23-1 and TRBJ1-2; tentatively, D is TRBD1 (5 bases). TRBV23-1 is given ORF status, its function remaining uncertain. Deletions cut 1 base from V and 4 bases from J, with 10 bases between. This CDR3 has 14 residues. CDR3 in DNA: TGCGCCAGCAGTCAATGGACAACATCCTATGGCTACACCTTC. It is translated as CASSQWTTSYGYTF.

This chain connects TRBV19 to TRBJ2-3; D might be TRBD2 (5 bases). CDR3 length equals 14 residues. CDR1 and CDR2 from the germline V gene are LNHDA and SQIVND (reference sequence). The germline V and J ends were trimmed by 3 bases and 2 bases, with 9 bases remaining between them. The CDR3 loop reads CASSIGGLTDTQYF. The CDR3 DNA sequence: TGTGCCAGTAGTATCGGAGGACTCACAGATACGCAGTATTTT. The variable domain in full, completed from reference TRBV19 and TRBJ2-3, reads DGGITQSPKYLFRKEGQNVTLSCEQNLNHDAMYWYRQDPGQGLRLIYYSQIVNDFQKGDIAEGYSVSREKKESFPLTVTSAQKNPTAFYLCASSIGGLTDTQYFGPGTRLTVL.

The chain carries TRBV28 and TRBJ1-1, with a weak D call TRBD1 (6 bases). With 3 bases removed from V and 4 bases from J, the gap between germline ends came to 15 bases. CDR3 length: 15 amino acids. In germline, CDR1 is MDHEN, CDR2 SYDVKM. The CDR3 is CASSFWGGAGTEAFF. The CDR3 nucleotides read TGTGCCAGCAGTTTTTGGGGGGGCGCGGGCACTGAAGCTTTCTTT. The variable domain in full, with the rest retrieved from reference TRBV28 and TRBJ1-1, is DVKVTQSSRYLVKRTGEKVFLECVQDMDHENMFWYRQDPGLGLRLIYFSYDVKMKEKGDIPEGYSVSREKKERFSLILESASTNQTSMYLCASSFWGGAGTEAFFGQGTRLTVV.

This clone has only one observation. The chain is built from TRBV30 and TRBJ2-7; 7 positions agree with TRBD2. The CDR3 totals 15 residues. V gave up 2 bases and J gave up 0 bases; unmatched junction bases: 7. CDR1 and CDR2 from the germline V gene are GTSNPN and SVGIG (reference sequence). The CDR3 DNA follows: TGTGCCTGGAGTACCTTCGGGGGGAACTCCTACGAGCAGTACTTC. This translates into CAWSTFGGNSYEQYF.

V usage is TRBV27 and J usage is TRBJ1-4; 8 bases align to TRBD1. Germline V CDR1 and CDR2: MNHEY, SMNVEV (reference sequence). Trimming took 6 bases from V and 7 from J; bases not matched to a gene: 7. The CDR3 totals 14 residues. CDR3 DNA: TGTGCCAGCAGATTAACAGGGGGTAGTGAAAAACTGTTTTTT. Translating it yields CASRLTGGSEKLFF.

This chain uses TRBV19 with TRBJ1-3, with 9 bases identical to TRBD1. Trimming cost V 5 bases and J 5 bases; bases outside gene matches: 7. Germline V gives CDR1 LNHDA, CDR2 SQIVND (reference sequence). The CDR3 sequence is 15 residues long. CDR3 loop: CASSAPGQGRNTIYF. The CDR3 DNA sequence: TGTGCCAGTAGTGCACCGGGACAGGGCAGAAACACCATATATTTT.

The CDR3 DNA is TGTGCCAGCAGTTTCATCCACGCCGTCGCGCGGGCAACCCTCCACTTT. Amino acid sequence: CASSFIHAVARATLHF. This sequence joins TRBV28 and TRBJ1-6; unclear D gene. The CDR3 totals 16 residues. The V end lost 3 bases, the J end lost 14 bases, and 23 bases lay between the germline ends. CDR1 MDHEN and CDR2 SYDVKM come from the germline V gene.

This chain joins TRBV25-1 and TRBJ2-7; 9 bases are shared with TRBD2. Germline trimming cut 6 bases from V and 3 bases from J; bases unmatched to any gene: 6. This CDR3 has 14 residues. Germline V gene sequence: CDR1 MGHDK, CDR2 SYGVNS. The chain's CDR3 is CASSMRGGIYEQYF. The CDR3 bases are TGTGCCAGCAGCATGCGGGGGGGGATCTACGAGCAGTACTTC.

The chain has TRBV27 and TRBJ2-2, with a weak D call TRBD2 (5 bases). The V and J ends lost 2 bases and 3 bases respectively, with 7 bases between them. The length of the CDR3 is 14 residues. Germline V gives CDR1 MNHEY, CDR2 SMNVEV (reference sequence). CDR3 nucleotides: TGTGCCAGCAGTTTAAGAGGGTACACCGGGGAGCTGTTTTTT. Translated, it gives CASSLRGYTGELFF.

The chain is built from TRBV10-3 and TRBJ2-7, with D perhaps TRBD2 (5 bases). Per germline, CDR1 ENHRY and CDR2 SYGVKD. The CDR3 runs 12 residues. The germline V and J ends were trimmed by 3 bases and 6 bases, with 9 bases remaining between them. CDR3 region: CAISERDFEQYF. CDR3 DNA: TGTGCCATCAGTGAACGGGATTTCGAGCAGTACTTC.

Worth noting for this clone: At one end the junction does not follow the germline gene, possibly because of a read error. The chain combines TRBV7-9 with TRBJ2-5; 12 bases are a match to TRBD2. Germline V gives CDR1 SEHNR, CDR2 FQNEAQ (reference sequence). CDR3 length: 18 residues. The DNA for the CDR3 is TGTTCCAGCAGCACCTACCTAGCGGGAGGGAATTTGTTGGAGACCCAGTACTTC. Protein sequence: CSSSTYLAGGNLLETQYF.

V usage is TRBV29-1 and J usage is TRBJ2-2, with 12 bases aligning to TRBD2. The CDR3 length is 16 residues. The junction had 3 bases not matched to a gene; V was cut back by 3 bases and J by 1 base. Germline CDR1 is SQVTM and CDR2 is ANQGSEA. CDR3: CSVELLAGGNTGELFF. The CDR3 DNA follows: TGCAGCGTTGAGCTACTAGCGGGAGGGAACACCGGGGAGCTGTTTTTT.

The gene calls are TRBV5-6 and TRBJ1-1, with 7 bases lining up with TRBD1. J lost 3 bases, V lost 4 bases, and 6 bases had no gene match. In germline, CDR1 is SGHDT, CDR2 YYEEEE. The CDR3 sequence is 14 residues long. The CDR3: CASSLGQAHTEAFF. DNA of the CDR3: TGTGCCAGCAGCCTAGGACAGGCGCACACTGAAGCTTTCTTT.

This rearrangement joins TRBV4-1 to TRBJ1-1; D gene ambiguous. Germline V gives CDR1 MGHRA, CDR2 YSYEKL. Trimming pared 4 bases from V and 0 bases from J, leaving 12 bases between. CDR3 length: 15 amino acids. This CDR3 is CASSPHQTLNTEAFF. CDR3 DNA: TGCGCCAGCAGCCCCCATCAGACACTGAACACTGAAGCTTTCTTT.

The chain is built from TRBV7-3 and TRBJ2-3; 7 bases map to TRBD2. Germline V gene lookup returns CDR1 SGHTA and CDR2 FQGTGA. The CDR3 covers 13 residues. After removal of 5 bases from V and 5 bases from J, the junction contained 4 bases not matched to a gene. DNA of the CDR3: TGTGCCAGCAGCCCCGCGGGGGTAGATACGCAGTATTTT. Translation: CASSPAGVDTQYF.

J is TRBJ1-2 and V is TRBV2, with D possibly matching TRBD1 (5 bases). Trimming removed 1 base at V and 4 bases at J, with 10 bases between. The CDR3 loop spans 14 amino acids. Germline-derived CDR1 and CDR2 are SNHLY and FYNNEI. CDR3 residues: CASSEGGRGYGYTF. For the CDR3, the DNA is TGTGCCAGCAGTGAAGGGGGGAGGGGCTATGGCTACACCTTC.

The V gene is TRBV27, the J gene TRBJ1-5; the D is unclear. Germline CDR1 and CDR2: MNHEY and SMNVEV (reference sequence). CDR3 length equals 13 residues. The V end lost 8 bases, the J end lost 3 bases, and 11 bases lay between the germline ends. CDR3 DNA sequence: TGTGCCAGCCGAGGGCAGAACAATCAGCCCCAGCATTTT. Its translation: CASRGQNNQPQHF.

This clone has just one count. The chain joins TRBV19 to TRBJ2-2; 8 bases line up with TRBD1. CDR1 and CDR2 from the germline V gene are LNHDA and SQIVND (reference sequence). The CDR3 has 16 amino acids. The ends lost 7 bases at V and 3 bases at J; junction bases unmatched: 10. CDR3 amino acids: CASTRSWTGYTGELFF. CDR3 nucleotides: TGTGCCAGTACCCGGTCGTGGACAGGGTACACCGGGGAGCTGTTTTTT.

This clone was observed once. The same CDR3 arises from other DNA sequences in this sample as well. The chain employs TRBV9 and TRBJ1-1; D remains ambiguous. The CDR3 runs 14 residues. Trimming stripped 0 bases from V and 0 bases from J, with 6 bases between. Germline CDR1 and CDR2: SGDLS and YYNGEE. The CDR3 sequence: CASSVGHLNTEAFF. The CDR3 nucleotides read TGTGCCAGCAGCGTAGGACATCTGAACACTGAAGCTTTCTTT.

The chain has TRBV5-6 and TRBJ1-4, with D possibly matching TRBD1 (5 bases). Trimming cost V 0 bases and J 7 bases, with 13 bases left between them. The CDR3 is made up of 15 amino acids. Germline V gene data show CDR1 as SGHDT and CDR2 as YYEEEE. The CDR3 sequence: CASSLVAATGEKLFF. Here the CDR3 DNA reads TGTGCCAGCAGCTTGGTGGCAGCCACAGGTGAAAAACTGTTTTTT. The entire variable domain, with the rest obtained from reference TRBV5-6 and TRBJ1-4, is as follows: DAGVTQSPTHLIKTRGQQVTLRCSPKSGHDTVSWYQQALGQGPQFIFQYYEEEERQRGNFPDRFSGHQFPNYSSELNVNALLLGDSALYLCASSLVAATGEKLFFGSGTQLSVL.

The DNA for the CDR3 is TGCGCCAGCAGCTTGGGGACAGCGCCTACTTCCCACTATGGCTACACCTTC. It encodes CASSLGTAPTSHYGYTF. This sequence joins TRBV5-1 and TRBJ1-2, with a possible D match to TRBD1 (6 bases). Trimming stripped 0 bases from V and 3 bases from J, with 18 bases between. There are 17 residues in the CDR3. Looked up from germline, CDR1 is SGHRS and CDR2 is YFSETQ.

Only a few counts were recorded for this clone. The chain couples TRBV10-1 to TRBJ1-3, with 8 bases fitting TRBD1. The CDR3 runs to 16 residues. From germline, CDR1 is WNHNN and CDR2 SYGVQD (reference sequence). V shed 6 bases, J shed 0 bases, and the junction held 7 bases outside the gene matches. The CDR3 spells CASRLPGTGSGNTIYF. In nucleotides, the CDR3 is TGCGCCAGCAGACTCCCCGGGACAGGCTCTGGAAACACCATATATTTT.

The genes are TRBV5-1 and TRBJ2-7; D call uncertain. Per the germline V gene, CDR1 is SGHRS and CDR2 is YFSETQ. The CDR3 loop spans 13 amino acids. With 0 bases removed from V and 2 bases from J, the gap between germline ends came to 6 bases. The chain's CDR3 is CASSLDSPYEQYF. The CDR3 DNA follows: TGCGCCAGCAGCTTGGACAGCCCCTACGAGCAGTACTTC.

The gene calls are TRBV9 and TRBJ2-2; possibly TRBD2 for D (6 bases). CDR1 and CDR2 (germline): SGDLS, YYNGEE. The CDR3 loop spans 16 amino acids. Deletions cut 6 bases from V and 0 bases from J, with 15 bases between. Here the CDR3 DNA reads TGTGCCAGCACCCAGTTTAGCGGAGCGAACACCGGGGAGCTGTTTTTT. This sequence encodes CASTQFSGANTGELFF.

This sequence joins TRBV6-1 and TRBJ2-7; D is perhaps TRBD2 (6 bases). The V end was cut by 4 bases, the J end by 2 bases, with 12 bases between. The germline CDR1 and CDR2 sequences are MNHNS and SASEGT. The CDR3 totals 14 residues. The CDR3, as DNA: TGTGCCAGCAGTGCCATTAGCGGTCCCTACGAGCAGTACTTC. It encodes CASSAISGPYEQYF.

This sequence joins TRBV28 and TRBJ2-7; 9 nucleotides align to TRBD2. This CDR3 contains 17 residues. The V gene end was trimmed by 4 bases and the J gene end by 3 bases; junction bases not matched to a gene: 13. Germline CDR1 reads MDHEN; CDR2 reads SYDVKM. DNA of the CDR3: TGTGCCAGCAGTTCCTACTCCGGGACTAGCAGCTTCTACGAGCAGTACTTC. Its translation: CASSSYSGTSSFYEQYF.

The rearrangement joins TRBV4-3 to TRBJ1-1; 7 bases are a match to TRBD1. V was clipped by 1 base and J by 5 bases; unmatched bases: 7. This CDR3 has 15 amino acids. CDR1 is LGHNA, CDR2 YSLEER, per germline. The chain's CDR3 is CASSQARQGRTEAFF. The CDR3 region has the DNA TGCGCCAGCAGCCAAGCTAGACAGGGCAGAACTGAAGCTTTCTTT.

The chain carries TRBV4-1 and TRBJ2-1; D may be TRBD2 (6 bases). Germline assignment: CDR1 MGHRA and CDR2 YSYEKL. V lost 1 base and J lost 7, with 11 bases in between. The CDR3 spans 14 residues. The CDR3 sequence: CASSQGVAGNEQFF. CDR3 in DNA: TGCGCCAGCAGCCAAGGGGTGGCGGGGAATGAGCAGTTCTTC.

The gene calls are TRBV30 and TRBJ1-2; D unclear. V was shortened by 4 bases and J by 4 bases, with 10 bases between the two germline ends. In germline, CDR1 is GTSNPN, CDR2 SVGIG (reference sequence). This CDR3 is 12 amino acids long. The CDR3 sequence: CAWKGTGYGYTF. The CDR3 DNA is TGTGCCTGGAAAGGCACGGGCTATGGCTACACCTTC.